Below, 5 T cell receptor beta chains from the same sample are listed, as sequenced in a study of PD-1 blockade in classical Hodgkin lymphoma. Every patient was affected by relapse after autologous stem cell transplantation, while exposure to brentuximab vedotin was not uniform. The assay was immunoSEQ multiplex PCR, and TCRdb's table has in-frame clones only and misses some. The sample lists about 37,000 clones, about 80% occurring once. The material sequenced was peripheral blood mononuclear cells (PBMCs), taken before the second cycle of nivolumab. Receptors were obtained from a human donor with classical Hodgkin lymphoma.

This clone turned up a few times. The chain uses TRBV19 and TRBJ2-3; the D is unclear. Between the trimmed V and J ends, which lost 7 bases and 0 bases, there was a span of 8 bases. The CDR3 loop spans 13 amino acids. The germline V gene encodes CDR1 LNHDA and CDR2 SQIVND (reference sequence). Written as DNA, the CDR3 is TGTGCCAGTAACGGTGACAGCACAGATACGCAGTATTTT. Translating it yields CASNGDSTDTQYF.

Details on this clone: Sequence at one end of the junction differs from germline and may be a read error. V is TRBV6-5 and J is TRBJ2-7; D is unresolved. Germline V CDR1 and CDR2: MNHEY, SVGAGI. This CDR3 region has 11 residues. The CDR3 reads CASSYLRIENF. Here the CDR3 DNA reads TGTGCCAGCAGTTATCTCCGAATTGAAAACTTC.

The J gene is TRBJ2-2, the V gene TRBV6-4; the D is unclear. V lost 2 bases to trimming and J lost 6 bases, with 16 bases between them. The CDR3 consists of 16 residues. Germline loops: CDR1 MRHNA, CDR2 SNTAGT. This chain's CDR3 is CASSDEASSLSGELFF. In nucleotides, the CDR3 is TGTGCCAGCAGTGACGAGGCTAGTTCTTTGTCCGGGGAGCTGTTTTTT.

This clone was observed a single time. The chain couples TRBV4-1 to TRBJ1-4; 9 bases are a match to TRBD1. The V gene end was trimmed by 2 bases and the J gene end by 8 bases; junction bases not matched to a gene: 12. Germline V gene lookup returns CDR1 MGHRA and CDR2 YSYEKL. The CDR3 runs to 17 residues. Here the CDR3 reads CASSQLPGQGGGEKLFF. CDR3 sequence (DNA): TGCGCCAGCAGCCAACTCCCGGGACAGGGAGGCGGCGAAAAACTGTTTTTT.

The J gene is TRBJ2-7, the V gene TRBV4-1; the D gene could be TRBD1 or TRBD2 (6 bases each). Between the trimmed V and J ends, which lost 1 base and 6 bases, there was a span of 16 bases. Germline assignment: CDR1 MGHRA and CDR2 YSYEKL. The CDR3 runs to 15 residues. The CDR3 DNA is TGCGCCAGCAGCCAAGTGGCGACAGGAGGGCTCGAGCAGTACTTC. Protein: CASSQVATGGLEQYF.